The clone carrying this T cell receptor beta chain occurred once. This record comes from a study of shared clonotypes between healthy human individuals. Germline V CDR1 and CDR2: SGHNT, YENEEA. V was pared by 5 bases and J by 0 bases, with 18 bases of the junction left unmatched. The CDR3 loop spans 20 amino acids. Profiled with immunoSEQ multiplex PCR; TCRdb holds only in-frame clones, not every one. The table lists about 480,000 clones, roughly 85% of them singletons, with about an eighth in the top ten. The chain uses TRBV11-3 and TRBJ2-1; 8 bases fit TRBD2. The sample consisted of PBMCs. The TCR was taken from a woman aged 35 to 49 in good health. Some clones in this sample may be carry-over from other donors' samples. The CDR3 here is CASSPIGASGRHSSYNEQFF. The CDR3 coding sequence is TGTGCCAGCAGCCCAATTGGGGCTAGCGGGCGCCATAGCTCCTACAATGAGCAGTTCTTC.